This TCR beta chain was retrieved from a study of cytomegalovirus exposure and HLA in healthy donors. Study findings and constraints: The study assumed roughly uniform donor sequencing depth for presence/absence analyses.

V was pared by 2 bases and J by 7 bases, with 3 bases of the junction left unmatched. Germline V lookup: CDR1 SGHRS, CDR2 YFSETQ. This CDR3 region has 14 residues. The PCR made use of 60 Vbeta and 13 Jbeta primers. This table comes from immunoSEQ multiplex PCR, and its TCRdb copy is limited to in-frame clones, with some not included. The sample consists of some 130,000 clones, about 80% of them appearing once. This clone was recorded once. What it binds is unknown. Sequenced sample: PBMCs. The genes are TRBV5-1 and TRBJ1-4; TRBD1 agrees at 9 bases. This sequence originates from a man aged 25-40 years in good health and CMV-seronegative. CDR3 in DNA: TGCGCCAGCAGCTTACAGGGGGCGGGTGAAAAACTGTTTTTT. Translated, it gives CASSLQGAGEKLFF.